The clone carrying this T cell receptor beta chain was counted ten times or more. The data derive from a study of spatial heterogeneity in lung cancer. The overall study: Donors were some 72 untreated early-stage non-small cell lung cancer patients. Sequencing consistently turned up more beta-chain sequences than alpha-chain sequences. Each distinct TCR and UMI combination averaged more than ten appearances in raw reads.

A unique molecular identifier was attached to every TCR cDNA molecule. TCRdb analysed the 5' RACE reads with MiXCR anew, one entry per CDR3 protein. The data hold about 47,000 distinct CDR3 sequences, with 7.4% observed a single time. Regarding time point: blood at routine non-recurrence follow-up after resection. The authors sequenced whole RNA from tumor, nontumor lung or frozen PBMC without sorting. The sequences come from PBMCs, collected at follow-up. This TCR derives from a female donor with early-stage non-small cell lung cancer.

The CDR3 DNA reads as TGTGCCAGCAGTGATGTGGAGAACCTGAACACTGAAGCTTTCTTT. Translating it yields CASSDVENLNTEAFF. The gene calls are TRBV2 and TRBJ1-1, with unresolved D. Germline lookup yields CDR1 SNHLY and CDR2 FYNNEI. V was cut by 3 bases and J by 0 bases, with 11 bases left in between. The CDR3 length is 15 residues.